A single TCR beta chain is shown here with its context. Its antigen is undetermined. The data stem from a study of CXCR3-negative and CXCR3-positive naive CD8 T cells. Study-level results: Memory cells diverged, while naive CXCR3-positive and CXCR3-negative cells had similar TRBV-TRBJ usage. Higher TRB CDR3 hydrophobicity marked CXCR3-positive naive cells relative to CXCR3-negative naive cells. Naive subsets expressed similar surface CD5; TRB CDR3 features served to infer TCR strength.

The CDR3 has 14 amino acids. Germline CDR1 SGHDN, CDR2 FVKESK. Every individual CD8+ T cell subset underwent sorting in triplicate at 250,000 to 300,000 cells apiece. The TRB cDNA libraries were prepared by 5' RACE with UMI labels. Each CDR3 protein gets one entry in TCRdb, which reprocessed the 5' RACE reads and gives no DNA. The specimen's table records roughly 60,000 distinct CDR3 sequences. The sequencing input was naive CXCR3+ CD8+ T cells from blood. Subset indicated: CD45RO-CCR7+CD27+CD95- naive CD8+ T cells expressing CXCR3 (TNR3+). This chain joins TRBV14 and TRBJ1-1; with no DNA, the TCRdb D assignment of TRBD1 cannot be verified. This TCR was recovered from a human donor in good health. Some clones in this sample may be carry-over from other donors' samples. The chain's CDR3 is CASSYGGSNTEAFF.